The 23 T cell receptor beta chains below come from one sample, sequenced in a study of blood T cells in healthy people across ages. A second about 7 to 11 cycle PCR used barcoded and J-beta primers. TCRdb used MiXCR to reprocess the 5' RACE reads, holding one entry per CDR3 protein. The table shows 1.5 million to 1.8 million distinct CDR3 sequences, with under 55% occurring only once. The sequencing sample was made of blood. The receptor set was obtained from a woman aged 18 to 35 in good health.

The chain recombines TRBV6-2 or TRBV6-3 with TRBJ1-1; 7 bases line up with TRBD1. V trimming: 9 bases; J trimming: 6 bases; junction bases outside the gene matches: 7. This CDR3 is built from 12 residues. The germline gives CDR1 MNHEY, CDR2 SVGEGT. The CDR3 reads CASRYRGSEAFF. The CDR3 bases are TGTGCCAGTCGATACAGGGGTTCTGAAGCTTTCTTT.

This sequence joins TRBV7-2 and TRBJ1-5; tentative D call: TRBD1 (5 bases). The V gene's germline CDR1 is SGHTA and CDR2 FQGNSA. CDR3 size: 15 residues. With 3 bases removed from V and 3 bases from J, the gap between germline ends came to 12 bases. In DNA form, the CDR3 reads TGTGCCAGCAGCTTCGGCCCAGGGAACAATCAGCCCCAGCATTTT. Translating gives CASSFGPGNNQPQHF. The entire variable domain, with the rest obtained from reference TRBV7-2 and TRBJ1-5, is as follows: GAGVSQSPSNKVTEKGKDVELRCDPISGHTALYWYRQSLGQGLEFLIYFQGNSAPDKSGLPSDRFSAERTGGSVSTLTIQRTQQEDSAVYLCASSFGPGNNQPQHFGDGTRLSIL.

The genes are TRBV14 and TRBJ2-1; 8 positions agree with TRBD2. This CDR3 is 16 amino acids long. Germline V CDR1 and CDR2: SGHDN, FVKESK. The V segment lost 4 bases and the J segment 3 bases; nucleotides outside the gene matches: 8. CDR3 bases: TGTGCCAGCAGCCGTAGAAGCGGGGGAAACTACAATGAGCAGTTCTTC. Translating it yields CASSRRSGGNYNEQFF. Full variable domain (outside the CDR3, taken from reference TRBV14 and TRBJ2-1): EAGVTQFPSHSVIEKGQTVTLRCDPISGHDNLYWYRRVMGKEIKFLLHFVKESKQDESGMPNNRFLAERTGGTYSTLKVQPAELEDSGVYFCASSRRSGGNYNEQFFGPGTRLTVL.

This clonotype was observed a handful of times. The genes are TRBV29-1 and TRBJ1-2, with a possible D match to TRBD1 (5 bases). V was pared by 3 bases and J by 7 bases, with 12 bases between. Germline CDR1 is SQVTM and CDR2 is ANQGSEA. There are 12 residues in the CDR3. DNA of the CDR3: TGCAGCGTTGAGGGCAGGGATCTTGGCTACACCTTC. Amino acids: CSVEGRDLGYTF.

V and J are TRBV12-3 or TRBV12-4 and TRBJ2-2, with TRBD1 matching over 9 bases. V lost 6 bases, J lost 6 bases, and 8 bases stayed unmatched. This CDR3 region has 15 residues. The CDR3 nucleotides are TGTGCCAGCAGCCCCGGGACAGGGATTCCCGGGGAGCTGTTTTTT. This gives the protein CASSPGTGIPGELFF.

V and J are TRBV5-1 and TRBJ2-7, with D unclear. This CDR3 contains 13 residues. V gave up 0 bases and J gave up 7 bases, with 11 bases separating them. Germline loops: CDR1 SGHRS, CDR2 YFSETQ. The DNA for the CDR3 is TGCGCCAGCAGCTTGGTAAGGATCGAGGAGCAGTACTTC. Translating it yields CASSLVRIEEQYF. The complete variable domain, with remaining parts taken from reference TRBV5-1 and TRBJ2-7, reads KAGVTQTPRYLIKTRGQQVTLSCSPISGHRSVSWYQQTPGQGLQFLFEYFSETQRNKGNFPGRFSGRQFSNSRSEMNVSTLELGDSALYLCASSLVRIEEQYFGPGTRLTVT.

This clonotype appeared once. This sequence joins TRBV7-2 and TRBJ2-3, with 10 nucleotides matching TRBD1. Trimming cost V 1 base and J 4 bases; bases outside gene matches: 11. The V gene's germline CDR1 is SGHTA and CDR2 FQGNSA. The CDR3 runs 18 residues. In DNA form, the CDR3 reads TGTGCCAGCAGCTTAGTCGGGACAGGGGAACCATCTTCAGATACGCAGTATTTT. It yields the protein CASSLVGTGEPSSDTQYF.

The J gene is TRBJ2-3, the V gene TRBV10-3; TRBD2 agrees at 13 bases. Losses at the gene ends were 0 bases for V and 6 bases for J; bases not matched to a gene: 6. CDR1 and CDR2 from the germline V gene are ENHRY and SYGVKD. The CDR3 has 17 amino acids. CDR3: CAISESMGLAGTDTQYF. CDR3 nucleotides: TGTGCCATCAGTGAGTCGATGGGACTAGCGGGGACGGATACGCAGTATTTT.

Comments on this clonotype: A read error may be the cause here, since a much bigger clone is one base away. The chain links TRBV10-3 to TRBJ1-5; unclear D gene. This CDR3 contains 15 residues. V dropped 7 bases and J dropped 6 bases, with 19 bases sitting between them. Germline lookup yields CDR1 ENHRY and CDR2 SYGVKD. The CDR3 bases are TGTGCCATCATCGGGCGGGCCAGAGGACGTCAGCCCCAGCATTTT. It yields the protein CAIIGRARGRQPQHF.

CDR3 loop: CASSLSAAGARNEQFF. As DNA, the CDR3 is TGTGCCAGCAGTTTATCGGCAGCGGGGGCCCGAAATGAGCAGTTCTTC. The rearrangement links TRBV27 to TRBJ2-1; TRBD2 agrees at 8 bases. This CDR3 region has 16 residues. The V segment lost 0 bases and the J segment 7 bases; nucleotides outside the gene matches: 8. Per germline, CDR1 MNHEY and CDR2 SMNVEV (reference sequence).

The V and J genes are TRBV4-1 and TRBJ2-3, with TRBD1 matching over 9 bases. The CDR3 contains 15 residues. V dropped 3 bases and J dropped 6; count of bases not matched to a gene: 7. Germline V gene data show CDR1 as MGHRA and CDR2 as YSYEKL. CDR3 nucleotides: TGCGCCAGCAGCCAGCGTCCCGGACAGGGGGATACGCAGTATTTT. It codes for CASSQRPGQGDTQYF.

This clonotype showed up just a few times. The chain joins TRBV4-1 to TRBJ2-3; D perhaps matches TRBD1 (7 bases). Per the germline V gene, CDR1 is MGHRA and CDR2 is YSYEKL. The CDR3 is 16 residues long. V was cut by 5 bases and J by 6 bases, with 21 bases left in between. CDR3 loop: CASSRRDSKLTDTQYF. Written as DNA, the CDR3 is TGCGCCAGCAGCAGGCGGGACAGCAAATTAACCGATACGCAGTATTTT.

This chain joins TRBV12-3 or TRBV12-4 and TRBJ1-2; D perhaps matches TRBD1 (5 bases). The CDR3 length is 13 residues. V was cut by 4 bases and J by 6 bases, with 12 bases left in between. In DNA, the CDR3 is TGTGCCAGCAGTTACCCAGGGATCCATGGCTACACCTTC. Translated: CASSYPGIHGYTF.

This clonotype was observed a handful of times. V is TRBV20-1 and J is TRBJ2-7; D possibly corresponds to TRBD2 (5 bases). The J call is in doubt because the DNA end fits TRBJ2-5 better. The V gene's germline CDR1 is DFQATT and CDR2 SNEGSKA (reference sequence). This CDR3 has 12 residues. CDR3 bases: TGCAGTGCCCAGAGGGCAGCAGAGACCCAGTACTTC. This codes for CSAQRAAETQYF.

The chain has TRBV18 and TRBJ1-2; TRBD1 aligns across 9 bases. Trimming removed 3 bases from V and 7 bases from J; junction bases left unmatched: 9. Germline lookup yields CDR1 KGHSH and CDR2 LQKENI. There are 15 residues in the CDR3. The CDR3 DNA follows: TGTGCCAGCTCACCCCCCGGGACAGGGTCCGGTGGCTACACCTTC. Amino acids: CASSPPGTGSGGYTF.

The chain has TRBV4-1 and TRBJ2-2, with TRBD2 identical over 7 bases. This CDR3 has 15 amino acids. Germline V gene lookup returns CDR1 MGHRA and CDR2 YSYEKL. V shed 1 base, J shed 6 bases, and the junction held 5 bases outside the gene matches. The CDR3, as DNA: TGCGCCAGCAGCCAAGTCGGGACTAAGGCCGGGGAGCTGTTTTTT. Translated: CASSQVGTKAGELFF.

This clonotype was found a few times. The chain carries TRBV7-2 and TRBJ2-7; D is possibly TRBD1 (6 bases). The CDR3 runs to 14 residues. V shed 5 bases and J shed 5 bases, with 16 bases lying between them. Germline CDR1 reads SGHTA; CDR2 reads FQGNSA. CDR3: CASSTRTAPHEQYF. CDR3 coding DNA: TGTGCCAGCAGCACTCGGACAGCTCCCCACGAGCAGTACTTC.

There are a few counts of this clonotype. The chain combines TRBV7-2 with TRBJ1-5, with D hard to call. The CDR3 runs 16 residues. Germline CDR1 and CDR2: SGHTA and FQGNSA. Trimming stripped 3 bases from V and 0 bases from J, with 12 bases between. The CDR3 spells CASSFQGTSSNQPQHF. DNA of the CDR3: TGTGCCAGCAGCTTCCAAGGCACGTCTAGCAATCAGCCCCAGCATTTT.

Turning to this clonotype: Relative to the germline gene, one junction end is altered; a read error may explain this. V is TRBV6-2 or TRBV6-3 and J is TRBJ2-5; 13 nucleotides match TRBD2. Germline V gene sequence: CDR1 MNHEY, CDR2 SVGEGT. The CDR3 is 16 residues long. The CDR3 DNA is TGTGCCAGTAGTTACCCTGGGACTAGCGGGATCCGGGAGCAGTACTTC. Translating it yields CASSYPGTSGIREQYF.

This chain uses TRBV20-1 with TRBJ1-4; no clear D gene. The CDR3 consists of 12 residues. Looked up from germline, CDR1 is DFQATT and CDR2 is SNEGSKA (reference sequence). The germline V and J ends were trimmed by 6 bases and 4 bases, with 9 bases remaining between them. The CDR3 protein is CSARRRNEKLFF. Here the CDR3 DNA reads TGCAGTGCCCGACGGCGTAATGAAAAACTGTTTTTT.

This clonotype showed up just a few times. The chain employs TRBV29-1 and TRBJ2-3, with D possibly matching TRBD1 (6 bases). This CDR3 is 16 amino acids long. CDR1 and CDR2 from the germline V gene are SQVTM and ANQGSEA. Trimming stripped 3 bases from V and 3 bases from J, with 19 bases between. Written as DNA, the CDR3 is TGCAGCGTTGACCCAACTTACAGGGTAGGAACAGATACGCAGTATTTT. This encodes CSVDPTYRVGTDTQYF.

This clonotype appeared a few times. The V call is TRBV20-1, the J call TRBJ2-7, with D perhaps matching TRBD2 (5 bases). This CDR3 is built from 11 residues. Per germline, CDR1 DFQATT and CDR2 SNEGSKA (reference sequence). V lost 3 bases to trimming and J lost 7 bases, with 10 bases between them. The CDR3 protein is CSASPQREQYF. In DNA, the CDR3 is TGCAGTGCTAGTCCGCAGCGGGAGCAGTACTTC.

The chain carries TRBV25-1 and TRBJ1-6; D call uncertain. V lost 6 bases to trimming and J lost 8 bases, with 11 bases between them. The germline CDR1 and CDR2 sequences are MGHDK and SYGVNS. There are 13 residues in the CDR3. The CDR3 bases are TGTGCCAGCAGCAGAATCAAGGATTCACCCCTCCACTTT. This sequence encodes CASSRIKDSPLHF.